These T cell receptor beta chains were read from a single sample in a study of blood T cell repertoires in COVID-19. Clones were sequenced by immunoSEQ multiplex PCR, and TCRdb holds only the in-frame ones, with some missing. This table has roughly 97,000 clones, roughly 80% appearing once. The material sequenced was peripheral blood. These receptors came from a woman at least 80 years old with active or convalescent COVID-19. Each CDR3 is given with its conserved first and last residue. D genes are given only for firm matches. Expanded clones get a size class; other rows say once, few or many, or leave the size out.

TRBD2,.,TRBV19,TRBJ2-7,CASSPSGSRHEQYF,TGTGCCAGTAGTCCTAGCGGGAGTCGCCACGAGCAGTACTTC
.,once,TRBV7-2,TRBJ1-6,CASTLFYTGNSPLHF,TGTGCCAGCACCCTCTTCTACACCGGGAATTCACCCCTCCACTTT
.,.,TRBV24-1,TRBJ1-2,CATSDLTGRGGYTF,TGTGCCACCAGTGATTTGACAGGCCGTGGCGGCTACACCTTC
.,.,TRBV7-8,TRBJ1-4,CASSSARRDEKLFF,TGTGCCAGCAGCTCCGCGAGGAGGGATGAAAAACTGTTTTTT
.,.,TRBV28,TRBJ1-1,CASSLTRANTEAFF,TGTGCCAGCAGTTTAACCAGGGCGAACACTGAAGCTTTCTTT
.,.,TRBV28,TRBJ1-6,CASRRGINSPLHF,TGTGCCAGCCGCAGGGGAATCAATTCACCCCTCCACTTT
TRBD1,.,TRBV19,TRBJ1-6,CASSTGTGLNSPLHF,TGTGCCAGTAGTACAGGGACAGGGTTGAATTCACCCCTCCACTTT
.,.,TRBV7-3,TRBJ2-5,CASSLPGETQYF,TGTGCCAGCAGCTTACCCGGAGAGACCCAGTACTTC
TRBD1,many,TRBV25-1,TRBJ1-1,CASSQAGTGRTEAFF,TGTGCCAGCAGCCAAGCCGGGACAGGTCGCACTGAAGCTTTCTTT
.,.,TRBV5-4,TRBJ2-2,CASSLRQVGGELFF,TGTGCCAGCAGCTTGAGGCAGGTTGGCGGGGAGCTGTTTTTT
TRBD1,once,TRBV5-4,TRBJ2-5,CASSLASRTGRRETQYF,TGTGCCAGCAGCTTGGCGAGTCGGACAGGGCGTCGAGAGACCCAGTACTTC
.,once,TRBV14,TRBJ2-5,CASSQPLGRSETQYF,TGTGCCAGCAGCCAACCCCTAGGCCGATCTGAGACCCAGTACTTC
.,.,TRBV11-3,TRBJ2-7,CASSLNLGEQYF,TGTGCCAGCAGCCTAAACCTCGGCGAGCAGTACTTC
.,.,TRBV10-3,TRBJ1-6,CAISVQTDNSPLHF,TGTGCCATCAGTGTACAGACCGATAATTCACCCCTCCACTTT
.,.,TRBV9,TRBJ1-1,CASSVAGGSMNTEAFF,TGTGCCAGCAGCGTAGCTGGTGGTAGTATGAACACTGAAGCTTTCTTT
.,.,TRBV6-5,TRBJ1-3,CASTHPSGNTIYF,TGTGCCAGCACCCATCCCTCTGGAAACACCATATATTTT
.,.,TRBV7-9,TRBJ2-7,CASSLGSGIYEQYF,TGTGCCTCCAGCTTGGGGTCGGGGATCTACGAGCAGTACTTC
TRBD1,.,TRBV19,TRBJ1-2,CASRGDREYGYTF,TGTGCCAGTAGAGGGGACAGGGAATATGGCTACACCTTC
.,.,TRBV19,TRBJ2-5,CASSLTGNQETQYF,TGTGCCAGTAGCCTTACAGGAAACCAAGAGACCCAGTACTTC
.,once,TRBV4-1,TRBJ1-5,CASSPRSEPNQPQHF,TGCGCCAGCAGCCCCCGGTCCGAACCCAATCAGCCCCAGCATTTT
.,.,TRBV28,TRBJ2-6,CASSYYSGANVLTF,TGTGCCAGCAGTTATTACTCTGGGGCCAACGTCCTGACTTTC
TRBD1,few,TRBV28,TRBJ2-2,CASSRQGDTGELFF,TGTGCCAGCAGTCGACAGGGGGACACCGGGGAGCTGTTTTTT